This T cell receptor (beta chain) was sequenced in a study of cytomegalovirus exposure and HLA in healthy donors. The overall study: An early data release held approximately 80 million unique TCRs from HLA-typed donors. Across some 400 genotyped donors, about 80% landed in the Caucasian-associated ancestry cluster.

J lost 5 bases, V lost 7 bases, and 8 bases had no gene match. This CDR3 spans 15 amino acids. Germline CDR1 reads KGHSH; CDR2 reads LQKENI. Note on this clone: Its antigen is undetermined.

The study's findings and limits: Later analysis identified around 15,000 TCR beta sequences associated with HLA alleles, using a false discovery rate threshold of 0.05. Highly shared sequence variants in one cluster were likely a sequencing artifact.

The PCR used 60 Vbeta and 13 Jbeta primers. Libraries were prepared by immunoSEQ multiplex PCR; TCRdb keeps only in-frame clonotypes and omits some of them. This sample's table has 85,000 or so clones. Sequenced: PBMCs. The chain joins TRBV18 to TRBJ1-1; 12 bases agree with TRBD1. This TCR was sampled from a woman in her 30s in good health and CMV-seronegative. CDR3 amino acids: CASLGTGGRETEAFF. Written as DNA, the CDR3 is TGTGCCAGCTTGGGGACAGGGGGCCGGGAGACTGAAGCTTTCTTT.